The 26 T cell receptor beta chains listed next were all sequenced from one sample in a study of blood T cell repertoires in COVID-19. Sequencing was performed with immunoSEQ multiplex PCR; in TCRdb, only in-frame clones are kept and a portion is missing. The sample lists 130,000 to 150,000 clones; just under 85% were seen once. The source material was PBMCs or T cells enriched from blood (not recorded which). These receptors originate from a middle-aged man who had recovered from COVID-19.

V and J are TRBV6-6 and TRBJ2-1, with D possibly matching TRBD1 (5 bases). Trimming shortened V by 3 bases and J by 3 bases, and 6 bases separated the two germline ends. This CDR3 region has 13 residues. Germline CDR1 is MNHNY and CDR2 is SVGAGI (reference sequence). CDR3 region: CASSYDSYNEQFF. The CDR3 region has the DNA TGTGCCAGCAGTTATGACAGCTACAATGAGCAGTTCTTC.

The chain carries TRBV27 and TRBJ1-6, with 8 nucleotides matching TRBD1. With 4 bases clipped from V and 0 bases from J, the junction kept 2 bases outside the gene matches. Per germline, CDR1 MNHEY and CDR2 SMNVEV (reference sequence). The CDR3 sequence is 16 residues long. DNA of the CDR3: TGTGCCAGCAGTTGGACAGGGAGCTCCTATAATTCACCCCTCCACTTT. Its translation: CASSWTGSSYNSPLHF.

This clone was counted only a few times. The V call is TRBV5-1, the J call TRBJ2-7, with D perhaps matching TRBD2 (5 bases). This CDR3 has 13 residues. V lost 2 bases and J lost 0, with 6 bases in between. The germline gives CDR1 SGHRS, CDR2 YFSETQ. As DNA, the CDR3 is TGCGCCAGCAGCTTAGGGAGCTCCTACGAGCAGTACTTC. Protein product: CASSLGSSYEQYF.

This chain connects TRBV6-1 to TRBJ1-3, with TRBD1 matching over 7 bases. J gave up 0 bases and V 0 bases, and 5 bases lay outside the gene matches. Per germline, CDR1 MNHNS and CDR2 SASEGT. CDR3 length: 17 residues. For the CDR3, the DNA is TGTGCCAGCAGTGAAGCAGAATACAGGGGCTCTGGAAACACCATATATTTT. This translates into CASSEAEYRGSGNTIYF.

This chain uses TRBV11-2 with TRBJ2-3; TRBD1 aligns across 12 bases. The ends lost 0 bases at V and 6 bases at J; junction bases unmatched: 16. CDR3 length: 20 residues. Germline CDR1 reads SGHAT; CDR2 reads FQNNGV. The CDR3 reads CASSLDPRSPGQGARDTQYF. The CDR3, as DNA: TGTGCCAGCAGCTTAGACCCCCGTTCACCGGGACAGGGGGCAAGGGATACGCAGTATTTT.

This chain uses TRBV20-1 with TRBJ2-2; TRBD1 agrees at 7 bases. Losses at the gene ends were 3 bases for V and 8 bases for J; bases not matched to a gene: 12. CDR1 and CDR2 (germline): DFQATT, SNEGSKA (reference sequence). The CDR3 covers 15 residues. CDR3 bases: TGCAGTGCTAGTCCATATACGACAGGGCGTGGGGAGCTGTTTTTT. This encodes CSASPYTTGRGELFF.

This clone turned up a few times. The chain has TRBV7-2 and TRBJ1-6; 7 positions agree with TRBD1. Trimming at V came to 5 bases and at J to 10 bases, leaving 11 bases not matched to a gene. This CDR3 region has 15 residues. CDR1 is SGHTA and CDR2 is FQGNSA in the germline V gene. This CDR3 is CASSTSTGTRSPLHF. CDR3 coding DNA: TGTGCCAGCAGCACCTCGACAGGGACGCGGTCACCCCTCCACTTT.

CDR3 region: CASSRTLYGYTF. In nucleotides, the CDR3 is TGTGCCAGCAGTCGGACTTTATATGGCTACACCTTC. J is TRBJ1-2 and V is TRBV14; D remains unclear. V lost 6 bases to trimming and J lost 5 bases, with 10 bases between them. The CDR3 contains 12 residues. From germline, CDR1 is SGHDN and CDR2 FVKESK.

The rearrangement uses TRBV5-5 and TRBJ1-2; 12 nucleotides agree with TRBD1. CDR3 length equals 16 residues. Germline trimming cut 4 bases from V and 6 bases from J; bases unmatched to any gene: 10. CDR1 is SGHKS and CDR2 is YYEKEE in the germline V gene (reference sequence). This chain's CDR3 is CASSPLAGQGANGYTF. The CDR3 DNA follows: TGTGCCAGCAGCCCCCTAGCGGGACAGGGGGCGAATGGCTACACCTTC. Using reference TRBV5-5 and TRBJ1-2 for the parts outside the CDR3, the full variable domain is DAGVTQSPTHLIKTRGQQVTLRCSPISGHKSVSWYQQVLGQGPQFIFQYYEKEERGRGNFPDRFSARQFPNYSSELNVNALLLGDSALYLCASSPLAGQGANGYTFGSGTRLTVV.

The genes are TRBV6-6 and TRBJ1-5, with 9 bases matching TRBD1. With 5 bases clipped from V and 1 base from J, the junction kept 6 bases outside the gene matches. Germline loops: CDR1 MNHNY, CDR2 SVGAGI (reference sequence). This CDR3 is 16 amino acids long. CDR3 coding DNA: TGTGCCAGCAGTCGAACTACAGGGGGCAGCAATCAGCCCCAGCATTTT. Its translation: CASSRTTGGSNQPQHF.

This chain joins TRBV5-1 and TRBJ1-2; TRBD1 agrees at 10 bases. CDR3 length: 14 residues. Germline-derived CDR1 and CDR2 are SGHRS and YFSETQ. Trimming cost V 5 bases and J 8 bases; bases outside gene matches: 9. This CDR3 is CASSSGTGAVGYTF. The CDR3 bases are TGCGCCAGCAGTTCCGGGACAGGGGCCGTCGGCTACACCTTC.

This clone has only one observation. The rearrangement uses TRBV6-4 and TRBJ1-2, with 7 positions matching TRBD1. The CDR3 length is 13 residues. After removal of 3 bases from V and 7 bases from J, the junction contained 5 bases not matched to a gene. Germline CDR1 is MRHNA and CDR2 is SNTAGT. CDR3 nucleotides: TGTGCCAGCAGTGAAGTAGGGACAGTTGGCTACACCTTC. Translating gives CASSEVGTVGYTF.

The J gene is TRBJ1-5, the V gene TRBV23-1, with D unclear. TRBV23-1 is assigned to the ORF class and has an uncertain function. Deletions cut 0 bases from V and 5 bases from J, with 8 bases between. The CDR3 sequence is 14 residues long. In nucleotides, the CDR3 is TGCGCCAGCAGTCAATCGGCCAGGTATCAGCCCCAGCATTTT. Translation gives CASSQSARYQPQHF.

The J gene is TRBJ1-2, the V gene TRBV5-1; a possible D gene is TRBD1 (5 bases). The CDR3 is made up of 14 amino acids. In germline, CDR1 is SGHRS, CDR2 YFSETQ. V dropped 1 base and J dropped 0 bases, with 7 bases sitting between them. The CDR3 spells CASSLPGSNYGYTF. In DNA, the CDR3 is TGCGCCAGCAGCTTGCCAGGGTCTAACTATGGCTACACCTTC.

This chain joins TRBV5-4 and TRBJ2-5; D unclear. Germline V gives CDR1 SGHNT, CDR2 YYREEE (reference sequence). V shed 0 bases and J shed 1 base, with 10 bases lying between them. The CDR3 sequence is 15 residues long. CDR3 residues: CASSLGMESQETQYF. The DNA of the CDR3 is TGTGCCAGCAGCTTGGGCATGGAGTCCCAAGAGACCCAGTACTTC.

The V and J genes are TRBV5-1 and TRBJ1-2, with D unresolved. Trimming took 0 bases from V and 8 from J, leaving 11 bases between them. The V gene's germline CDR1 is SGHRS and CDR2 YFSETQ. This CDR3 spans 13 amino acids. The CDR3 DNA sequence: TGCGCCAGCAGCTTGGATTGGGGAGGGGGCTACACCTTC. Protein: CASSLDWGGGYTF.

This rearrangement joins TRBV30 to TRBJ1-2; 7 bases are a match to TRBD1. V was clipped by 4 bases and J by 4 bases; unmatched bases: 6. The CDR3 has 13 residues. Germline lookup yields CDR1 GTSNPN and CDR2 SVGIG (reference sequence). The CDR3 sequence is CAWTLRTGYGYTF. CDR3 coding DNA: TGTGCCTGGACTTTGAGGACAGGCTATGGCTACACCTTC.

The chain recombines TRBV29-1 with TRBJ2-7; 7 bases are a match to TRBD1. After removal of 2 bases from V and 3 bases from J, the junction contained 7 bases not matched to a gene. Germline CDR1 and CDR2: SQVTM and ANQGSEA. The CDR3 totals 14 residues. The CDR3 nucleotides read TGCAGCGTTGAAACGACAGGGTCGAGCTACGAGCAGTACTTC. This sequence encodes CSVETTGSSYEQYF.

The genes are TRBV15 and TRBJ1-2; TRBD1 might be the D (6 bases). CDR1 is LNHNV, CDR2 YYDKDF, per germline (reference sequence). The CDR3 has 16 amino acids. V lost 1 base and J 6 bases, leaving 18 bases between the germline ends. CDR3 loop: CATSRVLGDTAHGYTF. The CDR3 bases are TGTGCCACCAGCAGAGTTCTGGGGGACACGGCACATGGCTACACCTTC.

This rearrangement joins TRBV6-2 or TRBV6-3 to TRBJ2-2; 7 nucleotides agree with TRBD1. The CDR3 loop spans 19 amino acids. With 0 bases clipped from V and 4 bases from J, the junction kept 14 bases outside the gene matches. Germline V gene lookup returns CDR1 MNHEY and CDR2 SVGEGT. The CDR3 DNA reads TGTGCCAGCAGTTACTCGAAATTGGGCACAGGGGTTGGCACCGGGGAGCTGTTTTTT. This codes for CASSYSKLGTGVGTGELFF.

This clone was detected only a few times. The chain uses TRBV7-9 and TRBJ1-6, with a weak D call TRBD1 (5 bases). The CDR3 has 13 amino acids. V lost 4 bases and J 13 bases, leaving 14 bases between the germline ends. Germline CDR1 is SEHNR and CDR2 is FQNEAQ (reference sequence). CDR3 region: CASSSAGSTPLHF. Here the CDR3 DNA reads TGTGCCAGCAGCTCAGCAGGGAGTACCCCCCTCCACTTT.

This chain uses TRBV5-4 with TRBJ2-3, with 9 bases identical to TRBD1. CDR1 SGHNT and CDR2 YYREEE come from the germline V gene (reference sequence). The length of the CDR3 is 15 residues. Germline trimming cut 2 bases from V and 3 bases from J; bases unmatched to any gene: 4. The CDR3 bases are TGTGCCAGCAGCTTACAGGGGGCGCTGACAGATACGCAGTATTTT. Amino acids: CASSLQGALTDTQYF.

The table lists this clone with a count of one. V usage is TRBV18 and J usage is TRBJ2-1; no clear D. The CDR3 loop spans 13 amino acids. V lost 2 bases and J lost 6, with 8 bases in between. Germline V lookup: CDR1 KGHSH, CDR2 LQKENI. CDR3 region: CASSPVALNEQFF. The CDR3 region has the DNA TGTGCCAGCTCACCAGTGGCCCTCAATGAGCAGTTCTTC.

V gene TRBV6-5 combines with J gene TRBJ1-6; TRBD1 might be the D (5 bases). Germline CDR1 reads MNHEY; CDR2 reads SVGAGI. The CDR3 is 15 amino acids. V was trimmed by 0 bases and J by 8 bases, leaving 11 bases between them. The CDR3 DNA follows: TGTGCCAGCAGTTACTCGTTAGGGGAGGATTCACCCCTCCACTTT. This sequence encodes CASSYSLGEDSPLHF.

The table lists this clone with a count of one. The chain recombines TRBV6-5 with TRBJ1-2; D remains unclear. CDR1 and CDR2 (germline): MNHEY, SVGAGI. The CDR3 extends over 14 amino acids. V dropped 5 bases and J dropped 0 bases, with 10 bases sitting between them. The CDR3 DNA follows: TGTGCCAGCAGTCTACAGCCGGCTAACTATGGCTACACCTTC. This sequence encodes CASSLQPANYGYTF.

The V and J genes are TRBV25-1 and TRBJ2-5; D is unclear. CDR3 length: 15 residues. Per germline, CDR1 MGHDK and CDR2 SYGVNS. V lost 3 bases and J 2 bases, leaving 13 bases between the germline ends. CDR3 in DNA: TGTGCCAGCAGTGACATTCGACATCGGCAAGAGACCCAGTACTTC. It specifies CASSDIRHRQETQYF.